This T cell receptor beta chain appears in the sequencing data of a study of lymphopenia after photon versus proton radiotherapy. The junction had 2 bases not matched to a gene; V was cut back by 10 bases and J by 4 bases. Germline V gene sequence: CDR1 MDHEN, CDR2 SYDVKM. The CDR3 consists of 12 residues. The method was immunoSEQ multiplex PCR; TCRdb's version includes in-frame clones alone and lacks a portion of them. The sample has 150,000 to 200,000 clones, more than 85% seen once. The sample holds many counts of this clone. Here the sequenced sample was peripheral blood, taken from a patient treated with photon-based radiotherapy. The V call is TRBV28, the J call TRBJ2-1; 9 bases are a match to TRBD1. The receptor's source is a man between 45 and 60 years old with gastric cancer. CDR3: CATTGGYNEQFF. The CDR3, as DNA: TGTGCCACGACAGGGGGTTACAATGAGCAGTTCTTC.